Presented here are 31 T cell receptor beta chains from one specimen sequenced in a study of cytomegalovirus exposure and HLA in healthy donors. The PCR contained 60 Vbeta and 13 Jbeta primers. Using immunoSEQ multiplex PCR, the repertoire was profiled, and TCRdb retains in-frame clones only, with some absent. The table has fewer than 200,000 clones, roughly 80% seen once. Sequenced: PBMCs. The receptors were gathered from a woman under 30 in good health and CMV-seropositive.

The chain carries TRBV2 and TRBJ1-2, with TRBD1 identical over 7 bases. The J segment lost 0 bases and the V segment lost 4 bases, leaving 11 bases of the junction unmatched. The CDR3 runs 17 residues. CDR1 and CDR2 from the germline V gene are SNHLY and FYNNEI. The CDR3, as DNA: TGTGCCAGCAGTGTGGAGGGGGACAGACGCACTAACTATGGCTACACCTTC. Its protein product is CASSVEGDRRTNYGYTF.

This chain uses TRBV14 with TRBJ2-7; possible D gene TRBD1, 6 bases. The CDR3 has 14 amino acids. CDR1 and CDR2 (germline): SGHDN, FVKESK. Trimming cost V 1 base and J 3 bases, with 10 bases left between them. CDR3 protein: CASSQAQGHYEQYF. CDR3 in DNA: TGTGCCAGCAGCCAAGCACAGGGACACTACGAGCAGTACTTC.

This chain connects TRBV28 to TRBJ2-1; 12 nucleotides align to TRBD2. V shed 6 bases and J 6 bases; nucleotides not matched to a gene: 6. The CDR3 runs to 15 residues. Germline CDR1 is MDHEN and CDR2 is SYDVKM. CDR3: CASSPTSGGSNEQFF. As DNA, the CDR3 is TGTGCCAGCAGCCCAACTAGCGGGGGGTCCAATGAGCAGTTCTTC.

The DNA of the CDR3 is TGTGCCAGCAGTTACTCGTCGGCGGGGGGGCACAATGAGCAGTTCTTC. Translating it yields CASSYSSAGGHNEQFF. The V and J genes are TRBV6-6 and TRBJ2-1; TRBD2 matches 9 bases. Germline assignment: CDR1 MNHNY and CDR2 SVGAGI (reference sequence). Trimming cost V 0 bases and J 5 bases; bases outside gene matches: 5. The CDR3 contains 16 residues.

The J gene is TRBJ2-7, the V gene TRBV7-2, with D possibly being TRBD2 (6 bases). Germline CDR1 reads SGHTA; CDR2 reads FQGNSA. This CDR3 contains 15 residues. The V and J ends lost 4 bases and 3 bases respectively, with 16 bases between them. CDR3 region: CASSSSGTRLYEQYF. The CDR3 DNA reads TGTGCCAGCAGCTCATCCGGGACTCGTCTCTACGAGCAGTACTTC. The full variable domain, completed using reference TRBV7-2 and TRBJ2-7, is GAGVSQSPSNKVTEKGKDVELRCDPISGHTALYWYRQSLGQGLEFLIYFQGNSAPDKSGLPSDRFSAERTGGSVSTLTIQRTQQEDSAVYLCASSSSGTRLYEQYFGPGTRLTVT.

V gene TRBV6-1 combines with J gene TRBJ2-7, with TRBD2 matching over 9 bases. V was clipped by 6 bases and J by 0 bases; unmatched bases: 6. Per the germline V gene, CDR1 is MNHNS and CDR2 is SASEGT. This CDR3 has 15 amino acids. This CDR3 is CASRSRGGDSYEQYF. The DNA of the CDR3 is TGTGCCAGCAGGTCCCGCGGGGGGGACTCCTACGAGCAGTACTTC.

This clone was found once. The chain uses TRBV28 and TRBJ2-7; 7 bases map to TRBD2. Germline V gene data show CDR1 as MDHEN and CDR2 as SYDVKM. V lost 5 bases and J lost 6; bases outside the gene matches: 7. The CDR3 totals 13 residues. This chain's CDR3 is CASSPPGLSEQYF. As DNA, the CDR3 is TGTGCCAGCAGTCCTCCGGGACTAAGCGAGCAGTACTTC.

V usage is TRBV5-1 and J usage is TRBJ2-3, with TRBD2 matching 13 bases. Germline-derived CDR1 and CDR2 are SGHRS and YFSETQ. This CDR3 is built from 17 residues. J lost 2 bases, V lost 4 bases, and 7 bases had no gene match. The CDR3 loop is CASSPGLAGKITDTQYF. The CDR3, as DNA: TGCGCCAGCAGCCCGGGACTAGCGGGGAAGATCACAGATACGCAGTATTTT.

The chain is built from TRBV9 and TRBJ1-6; no firm D call. V lost 0 bases to trimming and J lost 8 bases, with 9 bases between them. CDR1 is SGDLS, CDR2 YYNGEE, per germline. The length of the CDR3 is 14 residues. Here the CDR3 DNA reads TGTGCCAGCAGCGTAGTCGATGCGGATTCACCCCTCCACTTT. It specifies CASSVVDADSPLHF.

V and J are TRBV9 and TRBJ1-1; the D gene is possibly TRBD1 (5 bases). This CDR3 contains 15 residues. Germline CDR1 SGDLS, CDR2 YYNGEE. The ends were cut back, 2 bases at V and 4 bases at J, with 15 bases in the middle. In nucleotides, the CDR3 is TGTGCCAGCAGCGTTACAGGATCCGATCGCACTGAAGCTTTCTTT. It is translated as CASSVTGSDRTEAFF.

The chain joins TRBV15 to TRBJ2-7; D unresolved. The V gene lost 0 bases and the J gene lost 4 bases, with 10 bases spanning the gap. The CDR3 has 14 amino acids. From germline, CDR1 is LNHNV and CDR2 YYDKDF (reference sequence). CDR3 region: CATSRDPTRYEQYF. As DNA, the CDR3 is TGTGCCACCAGCAGAGATCCCACACGTTACGAGCAGTACTTC.

The V and J genes are TRBV5-1 and TRBJ1-2, with D possibly TRBD1 on 5 matching bases. Germline V gene lookup returns CDR1 SGHRS and CDR2 YFSETQ. Trimming stripped 0 bases from V and 6 bases from J, with 12 bases between. This CDR3 comprises 14 residues. The CDR3 loop is CASSLAGPGHGYTF. CDR3 DNA sequence: TGCGCCAGCAGCTTGGCCGGGCCAGGGCATGGCTACACCTTC. Supplemented by reference TRBV5-1 and TRBJ1-2, the full variable domain reads KAGVTQTPRYLIKTRGQQVTLSCSPISGHRSVSWYQQTPGQGLQFLFEYFSETQRNKGNFPGRFSGRQFSNSRSEMNVSTLELGDSALYLCASSLAGPGHGYTFGSGTRLTVV.

This rearrangement joins TRBV9 to TRBJ2-7, with D possibly matching TRBD2 (7 bases). Per the germline V gene, CDR1 is SGDLS and CDR2 is YYNGEE. CDR3 size: 15 residues. V shed 0 bases and J shed 4 bases, with 14 bases lying between them. The CDR3 DNA follows: TGTGCCAGCAGCGTAGGGGGGGGCTTCGGATACGAGCAGTACTTC. Its protein product is CASSVGGGFGYEQYF.

The rearrangement links TRBV2 to TRBJ2-7; D gene unclear. Per the germline V gene, CDR1 is SNHLY and CDR2 is FYNNEI. The germline V and J ends were trimmed by 3 bases and 5 bases, with 14 bases remaining between them. This CDR3 has 14 residues. The CDR3 loop reads CASSELPLGHEQYF. In DNA form, the CDR3 reads TGTGCCAGCAGTGAGCTCCCCCTTGGCCACGAGCAGTACTTC.

This chain connects TRBV6-5 to TRBJ2-7; D perhaps matches TRBD1 (6 bases). This CDR3 contains 14 residues. CDR1 and CDR2 (germline): MNHEY, SVGAGI. Trimming removed 1 base from V and 2 bases from J, with 9 bases in between. Here the CDR3 reads CASSYLQGPYEQYF. DNA of the CDR3: TGTGCCAGCAGTTACTTACAGGGCCCCTACGAGCAGTACTTC.

This chain joins TRBV28 and TRBJ2-2, with 7 bases that match TRBD1. Germline CDR1 is MDHEN and CDR2 is SYDVKM. The ends lost 6 bases at V and 9 bases at J; junction bases unmatched: 13. The CDR3 is 15 amino acids. In DNA form, the CDR3 reads TGTGCCAGCAGCGCCGTTAGGACAGGCCACCGGGAGCTGTTTTTT. It specifies CASSAVRTGHRELFF.

This sequence joins TRBV28 and TRBJ1-3; TRBD1 might be the D (6 bases). The germline V gene encodes CDR1 MDHEN and CDR2 SYDVKM. V was shortened by 6 bases and J by 0 bases, with 12 bases between the two germline ends. The CDR3 totals 15 residues. The CDR3 protein is CASRPDRTSGNTIYF. DNA of the CDR3: TGTGCCAGCAGACCGGACAGAACCTCTGGAAACACCATATATTTT.

Worth noting for this clone: The sample holds other DNA sequences that translate to the same CDR3. The rearrangement uses TRBV5-1 and TRBJ1-5; 7 bases fit TRBD1. V lost 4 bases and J lost 0; bases outside the gene matches: 13. The CDR3 loop spans 18 amino acids. CDR1 and CDR2 from the germline V gene are SGHRS and YFSETQ. CDR3 nucleotide sequence: TGCGCCAGCAGCCCTACAGGGGCTCCCCCCTATAGCAATCAGCCCCAGCATTTT. Encoded protein: CASSPTGAPPYSNQPQHF.

V usage is TRBV9 and J usage is TRBJ1-1, with D maybe TRBD1 (5 bases). There are 13 residues in the CDR3. The V gene's germline CDR1 is SGDLS and CDR2 YYNGEE. Trimming removed 7 bases at V and 1 base at J, with 11 bases between. CDR3 in amino acids: CASGGGGNTEAFF. The CDR3 nucleotides are TGTGCCAGCGGTGGGGGGGGGAACACTGAAGCTTTCTTT.

This clone showed up just a few times. CDR3 DNA: TGTGCCAGCAGCCCAGGGGCCGGGACAGGGGCTGAAAAACTGTTTTTT. It specifies CASSPGAGTGAEKLFF. This chain joins TRBV4-2 and TRBJ1-4; TRBD1 matches 10 bases. The length of the CDR3 is 16 residues. Germline V gene lookup returns CDR1 LGHNA and CDR2 YNFKEQ. V trimming: 4 bases; J trimming: 7 bases; junction bases outside the gene matches: 9.

This sequence joins TRBV27 and TRBJ2-3; 7 bases line up with TRBD2. The J segment lost 3 bases and the V segment lost 3 bases, leaving 6 bases of the junction unmatched. Germline-derived CDR1 and CDR2 are MNHEY and SMNVEV (reference sequence). The CDR3 extends over 15 amino acids. The CDR3 DNA sequence: TGTGCCAGCAGTTTCAGCGGGGCGTTAACAGATACGCAGTATTTT. Its translation is CASSFSGALTDTQYF.

The rearrangement uses TRBV28 and TRBJ2-7; no reliable D call. CDR3 size: 11 residues. The V end lost 9 bases, the J end lost 4 bases, and 10 bases lay between the germline ends. Germline loops: CDR1 MDHEN, CDR2 SYDVKM. The CDR3 DNA reads as TGTGCCAGTAGAAACTTTTACGAGCAGTACTTC. This sequence encodes CASRNFYEQYF.

The V call is TRBV6-5, the J call TRBJ1-1, with D maybe TRBD1 (6 bases). The CDR3 is 15 amino acids. CDR1 is MNHEY and CDR2 is SVGAGI in the germline V gene. Trimming left V 2 bases short and J 1 base short, with 11 bases between. CDR3 nucleotides: TGTGCCAGCAGTTACGGGGGCTCAGCGAACACTGAAGCTTTCTTT. Translation: CASSYGGSANTEAFF.

The J gene is TRBJ2-1, the V gene TRBV11-2; 12 bases fit TRBD2. The J segment lost 4 bases and the V segment lost 4 bases, leaving 2 bases of the junction unmatched. The CDR3 is made up of 15 amino acids. Per germline, CDR1 SGHAT and CDR2 FQNNGV. The CDR3: CASSSGLAGYNEQFF. CDR3 coding DNA: TGTGCCAGCAGCTCCGGACTAGCGGGGTACAATGAGCAGTTCTTC.

The chain combines TRBV10-1 with TRBJ1-5; TRBD1 agrees at 8 bases. This CDR3 is built from 12 residues. The trim removed 8 bases at V and 7 bases at J, leaving 4 bases unmatched. Germline CDR1 reads WNHNN; CDR2 reads SYGVQD (reference sequence). CDR3 in amino acids: CASGTGGQPQHF. The CDR3 bases are TGCGCCAGCGGCACAGGGGGGCAGCCCCAGCATTTT.

CDR3 protein: CAWSPVAGTDTQYF. CDR3 sequence (DNA): TGTGCCTGGAGTCCGGTGGCGGGCACAGATACGCAGTATTTT. This rearrangement joins TRBV30 to TRBJ2-3; D gene unclear. The germline V gene encodes CDR1 GTSNPN and CDR2 SVGIG (reference sequence). The CDR3 loop spans 14 amino acids. V was clipped by 2 bases and J by 1 base, with 10 bases between them. Filled out from reference TRBV30 and TRBJ2-3, the complete variable domain reads SQTIHQWPATLVQPVGSPLSLECTVEGTSNPNLYWYRQAAGRGLQLLFYSVGIGQISSEVPQNLSASRPQDRQFILSSKKLLLSDSGFYLCAWSPVAGTDTQYFGPGTRLTVL.

The V and J genes are TRBV5-1 and TRBJ2-7, with D maybe TRBD1 (6 bases). Germline lookup yields CDR1 SGHRS and CDR2 YFSETQ. Trimming removed 4 bases from V and 5 bases from J, with 19 bases in between. The CDR3 has 15 residues. The CDR3 DNA reads as TGCGCCAGCAGCCCGTCTGGGGCAGGGGCGAACGAGCAGTACTTC. Residues: CASSPSGAGANEQYF.

The chain links TRBV4-1 to TRBJ2-1; the D gene is possibly TRBD2 (5 bases). The germline CDR1 and CDR2 sequences are MGHRA and YSYEKL. CDR3 size: 13 residues. V was trimmed by 3 bases and J by 10 bases, leaving 13 bases between them. DNA of the CDR3: TGCGCCAGCAGCCAGTCCCAGTCGGGGGAGCAGTTCTTC. Its protein is CASSQSQSGEQFF.

In this sample, this clone turned up a few times. V is TRBV6-4 and J is TRBJ2-5, with 8 bases lining up with TRBD2. The CDR3 loop spans 16 amino acids. Germline CDR1 reads MRHNA; CDR2 reads SNTAGT. The ends lost 6 bases at V and 1 base at J; junction bases unmatched: 10. CDR3 in DNA: TGTGCCAGCAGCCTGACCGGGGCGGGGGGCCAAGAGACCCAGTACTTC. Its translation is CASSLTGAGGQETQYF.

This chain joins TRBV2 and TRBJ2-7; TRBD2 aligns across 13 bases. CDR1 and CDR2 (germline): SNHLY, FYNNEI. J lost 3 bases, V lost 7 bases, and 15 bases had no gene match. The CDR3 is 18 amino acids. DNA for the CDR3: TGTGCCAGCACCCGAGGGACTAGCGGGACCCAGGAGGACTACGAGCAGTACTTC. Residues: CASTRGTSGTQEDYEQYF.

The rearrangement joins TRBV6-5 to TRBJ1-1, with 8 bases identical to TRBD1. V lost 6 bases, J lost 3 bases, and 6 bases stayed unmatched. This CDR3 has 14 amino acids. In germline, CDR1 is MNHEY, CDR2 SVGAGI. Here the CDR3 reads CASSRQGRDTEAFF. For the CDR3, the DNA is TGTGCCAGCAGCCGACAGGGGAGGGACACTGAAGCTTTCTTT.